This T cell receptor (beta chain) was recorded in a study of blood T cell repertoires in COVID-19. Looking at the study overall: Nucleic acid was either cDNA or gDNA, and it came from T cells, B-cell-depleted T cells, or PBMCs.

The CDR3 length is 16 residues. Looked up from germline, CDR1 is SGHRS and CDR2 is YFSETQ. The J segment lost 10 bases and the V segment lost 0 bases, leaving 13 bases of the junction unmatched. In this sample, this clone turned up a few times. Repertoires were generated with immunoSEQ multiplex PCR, while TCRdb's copy carries only in-frame clones and drops some. This sample has hundreds of thousands of clones; roughly 85% occur once, and the top ten carry 4.5% to 6%. The age range of participants was about 18 to 90 years, with residence in about two dozen US areas. Participants' reported clinical history set cohort assignment. Exposed study participants had met a COVID-19 case within 2 weeks before entry.

Material: PBMCs or T cells enriched from blood (not recorded which). The clonotype comes from a man aged 40-55 years who had been exposed to COVID-19. This chain connects TRBV5-1 to TRBJ2-1, with 7 bases aligning to TRBD1. CDR3 residues: CASSLGPGTVAGEQFF. The CDR3 DNA sequence: TGCGCCAGCAGCTTGGGGCCCGGGACAGTAGCCGGGGAGCAGTTCTTC.